This TCR beta chain was recovered during a study of cytomegalovirus exposure and HLA in healthy donors. The germline CDR1 and CDR2 sequences are SGHTA and FQGNSA. The junction had 5 bases not matched to a gene; V was cut back by 5 bases and J by 3 bases. The CDR3 consists of 15 residues. The study's findings and limits: Rare TCR sequences predominated, though certain public TCRs were found in many donors. The tendency of first-cohort TCR clusters to co-occur in the 90 to 150 validation repertoires emerged from a later analysis.

Some clones are missing from TCRdb's copy, which holds only in-frame ones; the method was immunoSEQ multiplex PCR. The table shows approximately 100,000 clones, with 88% occurring only once. Points on this clone: Its antigen is undetermined.

The donors were part of the validation cohort of 95 to 150 subjects. That cohort was separate from the first cohort, which comprised fewer than 800 subjects. The receptor's source is a woman aged 18-29 years in good health and CMV-seropositive. V and J are TRBV7-2 and TRBJ1-4; TRBD1 matches 8 bases. Sample: PBMCs. The CDR3 DNA reads as TGTGCCAGCAGCGCCCAGGGGGCCTCTAATGAAAAACTGTTTTTT. It encodes CASSAQGASNEKLFF.